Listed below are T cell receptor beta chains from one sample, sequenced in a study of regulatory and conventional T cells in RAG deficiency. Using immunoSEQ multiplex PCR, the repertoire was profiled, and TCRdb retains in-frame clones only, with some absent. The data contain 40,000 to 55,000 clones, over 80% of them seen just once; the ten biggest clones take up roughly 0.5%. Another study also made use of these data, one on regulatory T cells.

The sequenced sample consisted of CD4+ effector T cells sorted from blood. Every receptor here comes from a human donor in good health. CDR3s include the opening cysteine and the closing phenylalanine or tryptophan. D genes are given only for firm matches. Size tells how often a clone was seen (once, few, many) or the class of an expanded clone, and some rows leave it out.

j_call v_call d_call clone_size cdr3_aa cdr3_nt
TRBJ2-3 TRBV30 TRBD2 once CAWSTSRLTGTSGYLLSTDTQYF TGTGCCTGGAGTACTTCTCGCCTGACCGGGACTAGCGGATACTTACTTAGCACAGATACGCAGTATTTT
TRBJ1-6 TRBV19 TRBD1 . CASTSTGITYNSPLHF TGTGCCAGTACGTCGACAGGGATAACCTATAATTCACCCCTCCACTTT
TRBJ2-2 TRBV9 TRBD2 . CASSSAGGSITGELFF TGTGCCAGCAGCTCCGCGGGGGGTAGTATCACCGGGGAGCTGTTTTTT
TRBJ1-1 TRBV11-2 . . CASSLLPGQQGTEAFF TGTGCCAGCAGCCTCCTTCCTGGACAGCAAGGCACTGAAGCTTTCTTT
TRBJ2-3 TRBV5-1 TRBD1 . CASGTGVSDTQYF TGCGCCAGCGGTACAGGGGTGTCAGATACGCAGTATTTT
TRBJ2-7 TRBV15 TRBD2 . CATSRGDSGRGREQYF TGTGCCACCAGCAGAGGCGACAGCGGGAGGGGAAGGGAGCAGTACTTC
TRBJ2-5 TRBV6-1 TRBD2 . CASRQRAGLETQYF TGTGCCAGCAGACAAAGAGCGGGATTGGAGACCCAGTACTTC
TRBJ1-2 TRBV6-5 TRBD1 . CASRTGGQGQGYTF TGTGCCAGCAGGACAGGAGGACAGGGCCAGGGCTACACCTTC
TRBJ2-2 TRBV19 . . CASSGTVNTGELFF TGTGCCAGTTCCGGGACGGTGAACACCGGGGAGCTGTTTTTT
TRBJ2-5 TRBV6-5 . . CASRGGTASQETQYF TGTGCCAGCAGGGGCGGGACAGCTAGCCAAGAGACCCAGTACTTC
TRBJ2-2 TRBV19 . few CASSNRVAGELFF TGTGCCAGTAGTAACAGGGTGGCCGGGGAGCTGTTTTTT
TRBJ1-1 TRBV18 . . CASSPLTPLEAFF TGTGCCAGCTCACCGTTGACCCCCCTTGAAGCTTTCTTT
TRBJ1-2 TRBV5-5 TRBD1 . CASSFWGDRELFPSYGYTF TGTGCCAGCAGCTTTTGGGGGGACAGGGAGTTGTTCCCTTCCTATGGCTACACCTTC
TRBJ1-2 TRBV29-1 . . CSAGDFFGYTF TGCAGCGCCGGGGACTTTTTTGGCTACACCTTC
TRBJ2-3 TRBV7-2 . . CASSLGGLGTDTQYF TGTGCCAGCAGCTTGGGGGGGCTGGGCACAGATACGCAGTATTTT
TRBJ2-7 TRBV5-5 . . CASSLEAAQIYEQYF TGTGCCAGCAGCTTGGAGGCAGCCCAGATCTACGAGCAGTACTTC
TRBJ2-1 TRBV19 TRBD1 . CASRMRDSEQFF TGTGCCAGTAGGATGAGGGACAGTGAGCAGTTCTTC
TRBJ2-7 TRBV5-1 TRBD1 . CASSLVPGGAPNEQYF TGCGCCAGCAGCTTGGTACCAGGGGGCGCCCCCAACGAGCAGTACTTC
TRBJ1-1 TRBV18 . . CASSPPGDTEAFF TGTGCCAGCTCACCCCCGGGAGACACTGAAGCTTTCTTT
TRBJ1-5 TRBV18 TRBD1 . CASSPNGQGVSQPQHF TGTGCCAGCTCACCTAATGGACAGGGGGTCTCTCAGCCCCAGCATTTT
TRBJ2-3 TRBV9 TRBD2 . CASSGSGRGAQYF TGTGCCAGCAGCGGCAGCGGGAGAGGGGCGCAGTATTTT
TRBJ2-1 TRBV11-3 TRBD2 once CASSLGSGGYNEQFF TGTGCCAGCAGCTTAGGAAGCGGGGGGTACAATGAGCAGTTCTTC
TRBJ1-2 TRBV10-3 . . CAISETGSGYTF TGTGCCATCAGTGAGACAGGGAGCGGCTACACCTTC
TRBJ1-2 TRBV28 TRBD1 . CASSLGQNYGYTF TGTGCCAGCAGTTTGGGACAGAACTATGGCTACACCTTC
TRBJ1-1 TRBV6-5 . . CASSYSTGSTEAFF TGTGCCAGCAGTTACTCCACAGGGTCCACTGAAGCTTTCTTT
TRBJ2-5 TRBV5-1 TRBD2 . CASSGGLAGGASKTQYF TGCGCCAGCAGCGGGGGACTAGCGGGAGGCGCCTCCAAGACCCAGTACTTC
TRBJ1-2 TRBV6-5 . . CASSESAINYGYTF TGTGCCAGCAGTGAAAGTGCTATAAACTATGGCTACACCTTC
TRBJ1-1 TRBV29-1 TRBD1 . CSVKDRGPDTEAFF TGCAGCGTGAAGGACAGGGGGCCGGACACTGAAGCTTTCTTT
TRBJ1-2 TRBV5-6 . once CASSLRGDLGYGYTF TGTGCCAGCAGCTTGAGGGGGGATTTAGGCTATGGCTACACCTTC
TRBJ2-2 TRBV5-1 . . CASSLAGPTGELFF TGCGCCAGCAGCTTGGCCGGGCCTACCGGGGAGCTGTTTTTT
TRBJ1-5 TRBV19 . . CASSIITGYSNQPQHF TGTGCCAGTAGTATAATAACAGGATATAGCAATCAGCCCCAGCATTTT